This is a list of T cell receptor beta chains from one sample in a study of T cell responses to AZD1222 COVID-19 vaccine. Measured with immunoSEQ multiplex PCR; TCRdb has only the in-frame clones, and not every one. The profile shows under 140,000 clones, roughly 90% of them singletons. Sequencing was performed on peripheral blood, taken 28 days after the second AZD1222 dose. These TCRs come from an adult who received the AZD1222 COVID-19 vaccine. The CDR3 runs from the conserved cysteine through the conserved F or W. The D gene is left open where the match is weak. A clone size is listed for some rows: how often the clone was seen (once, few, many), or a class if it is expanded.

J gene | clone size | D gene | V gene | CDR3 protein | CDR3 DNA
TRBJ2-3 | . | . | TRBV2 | CASRLSTDTQYF | TGTGCCAGCAGACTAAGCACAGATACGCAGTATTTT
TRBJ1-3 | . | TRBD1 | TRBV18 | CASSPQGQGAGNTIYF | TGTGCCAGCTCACCACAGGGACAGGGGGCTGGAAACACCATATATTTT
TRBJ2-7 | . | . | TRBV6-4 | CASSPALQGTYEQYF | TGTGCCAGCAGTCCCGCTCTACAGGGAACCTACGAGCAGTACTTC
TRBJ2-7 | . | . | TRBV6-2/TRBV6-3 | CASSYQLYNSYEQYF | TGTGCCAGCAGTTACCAACTTTACAACTCCTACGAGCAGTACTTC
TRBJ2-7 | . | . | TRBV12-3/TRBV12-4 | CASSPGRLGEQYF | TGTGCCAGCAGTCCAGGACGTCTCGGCGAGCAGTACTTC
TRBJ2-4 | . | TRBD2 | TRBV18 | CASSRSGTGGAKNIQYF | TGTGCCAGCTCGAGGTCCGGGACGGGGGGAGCCAAAAACATTCAGTACTTC
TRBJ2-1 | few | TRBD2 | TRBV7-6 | CASSPGGSGNYNEQFF | TGTGCCAGCAGCCCGGGAGGCAGCGGGAACTACAATGAGCAGTTCTTC
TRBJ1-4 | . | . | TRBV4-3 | CASSQARQRNEKLFF | TGCGCCAGCAGCCAAGCGCGACAACGTAATGAAAAACTGTTTTTT
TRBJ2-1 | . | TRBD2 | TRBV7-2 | CASSPTSGGALGQFF | TGTGCCAGCAGCCCGACTAGCGGGGGGGCCTTGGGCCAGTTCTTC
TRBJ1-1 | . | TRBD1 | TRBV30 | CAWTQGAFF | TGTGCCTGGACACAGGGGGCTTTCTTT
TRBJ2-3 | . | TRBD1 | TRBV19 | CASRDRDVKDTQYF | TGTGCCAGTAGGGACAGGGATGTGAAGGATACGCAGTATTTT
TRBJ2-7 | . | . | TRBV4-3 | CASSQARDSNEQYF | TGCGCCAGCAGCCAAGCTCGGGACTCCAACGAGCAGTACTTC
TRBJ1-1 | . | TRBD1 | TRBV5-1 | CASSSDRGITEAFF | TGCGCCAGCAGCTCCGACAGGGGGATAACTGAAGCTTTCTTT
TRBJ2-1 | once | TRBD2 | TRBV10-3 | CAIRPTSAHEQFF | TGTGCCATCAGACCCACTAGCGCGCATGAGCAGTTCTTC
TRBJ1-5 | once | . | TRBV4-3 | CASSQTRNQPQHF | TGCGCCAGCAGCCAAACTAGGAATCAGCCCCAGCATTTT
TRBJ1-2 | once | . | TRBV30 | CAWRGRVLYSWGYTF | TGTGCCTGGAGAGGCAGGGTCCTCTATTCGTGGGGCTACACCTTC
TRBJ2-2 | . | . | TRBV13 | CASSAGTSYGELFF | TGTGCCAGCAGCGCCGGGACCTCGTACGGGGAGCTGTTTTTT
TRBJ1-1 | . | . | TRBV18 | CASSPVSGVNMNTEAFF | TGTGCCAGCTCACCGGTCTCAGGGGTTAATATGAACACTGAAGCTTTCTTT
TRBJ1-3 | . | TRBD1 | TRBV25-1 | CASRDRASGNTIYF | TGTGCCAGCAGGGACAGGGCCTCTGGAAACACCATATATTTT
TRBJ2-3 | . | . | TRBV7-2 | CASSPGSSTDTQYF | TGTGCCAGCAGCCCCGGCTCTAGCACAGATACGCAGTATTTT
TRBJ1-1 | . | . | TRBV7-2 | CASSTQANTEAFF | TGTGCCAGCAGCACACAGGCGAACACTGAAGCTTTCTTT
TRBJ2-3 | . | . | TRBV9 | CASSVGRARPADTQYF | TGTGCCAGCAGCGTAGGAAGGGCTAGACCGGCAGATACGCAGTATTTT
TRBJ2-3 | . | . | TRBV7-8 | CASSLAGRLGAPTDTQYF | TGTGCCAGCAGCTTAGCGGGCCGTCTGGGGGCACCTACAGATACGCAGTATTTT
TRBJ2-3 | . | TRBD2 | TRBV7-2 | CASSLWTSGATTDTQYF | TGTGCCAGCAGCTTATGGACTAGCGGGGCCACCACAGATACGCAGTATTTT
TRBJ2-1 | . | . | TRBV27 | CASSPSYNEQFF | TGTGCCAGCAGTCCAAGCTACAATGAGCAGTTCTTC
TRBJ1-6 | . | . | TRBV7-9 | CASSRENSPLHF | TGTGCCAGCAGCAGGGAGAATTCACCCCTCCACTTT
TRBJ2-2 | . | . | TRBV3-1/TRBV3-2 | CASSLVGGAGELFF | TGTGCCAGCAGCCTTGTAGGCGGGGCCGGGGAGCTGTTTTTT
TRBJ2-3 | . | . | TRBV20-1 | CSTRVGTQYF | TGCAGTACCCGGGTGGGTACGCAGTATTTT
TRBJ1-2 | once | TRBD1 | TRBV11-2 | CASSPRTGTSKSYGYTF | TGTGCCAGCAGTCCTCGGACAGGAACCTCCAAATCCTATGGCTACACCTTC
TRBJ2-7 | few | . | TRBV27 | CASSRQGSYEQYF | TGTGCCAGCAGTCGGCAGGGCTCCTACGAGCAGTACTTC
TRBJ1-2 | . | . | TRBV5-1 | CASSLVSPGSYGYTF | TGCGCCAGCAGCTTGGTGTCTCCAGGCTCCTATGGCTACACCTTC
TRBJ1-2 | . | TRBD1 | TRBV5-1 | CASSLARGTGGYTF | TGCGCCAGCAGCTTGGCCAGGGGGACAGGAGGCTACACCTTC
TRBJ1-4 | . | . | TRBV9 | CASSVGARRGEKLFF | TGTGCCAGCAGCGTAGGGGCCAGGCGCGGCGAAAAACTGTTTTTT
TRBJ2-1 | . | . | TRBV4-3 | CASSQDGRHEQFF | TGCGCCAGCAGCCAAGATGGGCGCCATGAGCAGTTCTTC
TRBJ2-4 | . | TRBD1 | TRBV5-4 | CASSRGQGEAKNIQYF | TGTGCCAGCAGCCGAGGACAGGGTGAGGCCAAAAACATTCAGTACTTC
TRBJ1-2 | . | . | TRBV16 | CASSQFTGARAGYTF | TGTGCCAGCAGCCAATTTACGGGGGCGCGTGCTGGCTACACCTTC
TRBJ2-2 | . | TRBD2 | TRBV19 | CASNIGWRGITGELFF | TGTGCCAGTAATATTGGTTGGCGGGGGATCACCGGGGAGCTGTTTTTT
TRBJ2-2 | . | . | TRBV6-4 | CASSDAVGTGELFF | TGTGCCAGCAGTGACGCAGTAGGGACCGGGGAGCTGTTTTTT
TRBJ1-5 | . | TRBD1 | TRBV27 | CASSRGDQPQHF | TGTGCCAGCAGCAGGGGGGATCAGCCCCAGCATTTT
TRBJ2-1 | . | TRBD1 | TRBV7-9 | CASSSPRGLYNEQFF | TGTGCCAGCTCTAGCCCCAGGGGGCTGTACAATGAGCAGTTCTTC
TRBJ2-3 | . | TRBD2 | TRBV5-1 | CASSLEGSGGSTDTQYF | TGCGCCAGCAGCTTGGAAGGTAGCGGGGGGAGCACAGATACGCAGTATTTT
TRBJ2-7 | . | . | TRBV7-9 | CASSPPSAYEQYF | TGTGCCAGCAGCCCGCCCTCGGCCTACGAGCAGTACTTC
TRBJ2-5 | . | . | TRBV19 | CASSPRLDRQETQYF | TGTGCCAGTAGTCCTCGACTGGACAGACAAGAGACCCAGTACTTC
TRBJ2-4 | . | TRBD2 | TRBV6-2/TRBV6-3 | CASSYPIPFGGGAKNIQYF | TGTGCCAGCAGTTACCCTATTCCCTTCGGGGGGGGAGCCAAAAACATTCAGTACTTC
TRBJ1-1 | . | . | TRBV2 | CASKLNTEAFF | TGTGCCAGCAAACTGAACACTGAAGCTTTCTTT
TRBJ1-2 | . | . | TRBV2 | CASSEVGRGPYGYTF | TGTGCCAGCAGTGAAGTAGGCAGGGGTCCCTATGGCTACACCTTC
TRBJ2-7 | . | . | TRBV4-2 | CASSQETAPWYEQYF | TGTGCCAGCAGCCAAGAGACGGCTCCCTGGTACGAGCAGTACTTC
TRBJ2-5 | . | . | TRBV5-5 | CASSSRQTQETQYF | TGTGCCAGCAGCTCCCGACAGACCCAAGAGACCCAGTACTTC
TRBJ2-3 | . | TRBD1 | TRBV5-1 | CASSAGQGGTDTQYF | TGCGCCAGCAGCGCGGGACAGGGGGGCACAGATACGCAGTATTTT
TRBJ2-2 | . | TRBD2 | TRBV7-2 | CASRSTSGVNTGELFF | TGTGCCAGCAGGTCCACTAGCGGGGTGAACACCGGGGAGCTGTTTTTT
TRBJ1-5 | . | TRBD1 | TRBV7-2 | CASSSSGTGDQPQHF | TGTGCCAGCAGCTCGTCCGGGACAGGGGATCAGCCCCAGCATTTT
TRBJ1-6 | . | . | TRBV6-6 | CASSEIRSYNSPLHF | TGTGCCAGCAGTGAGATCAGGAGCTATAATTCACCCCTCCACTTT
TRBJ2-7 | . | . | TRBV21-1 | CASSPIKSTGSYEQYF | TGTGCCAGCAGCCCAATAAAATCGACGGGGTCCTACGAGCAGTACTTC
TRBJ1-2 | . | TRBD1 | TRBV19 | CASNRGLRFFYGYTF | TGTGCCAGTAACAGGGGTCTTCGCTTCTTCTATGGCTACACCTTC
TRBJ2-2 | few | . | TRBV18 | CASSPEEIGELFF | TGTGCCAGCTCACCGGAGGAAATCGGGGAGCTGTTTTTT
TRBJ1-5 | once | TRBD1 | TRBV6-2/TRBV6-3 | CASSYTGENQPQHF | TGTGCCAGCAGTTACACAGGGGAGAATCAGCCCCAGCATTTT
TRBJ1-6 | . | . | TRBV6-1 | CASSEGGLKGVANSPLHF | TGTGCCAGCAGTGAAGGAGGTCTCAAGGGGGTAGCGAATTCACCCCTCCACTTT
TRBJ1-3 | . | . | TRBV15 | CATSGPTSGNTIYF | TGTGCCACCAGCGGGCCCACTTCTGGAAACACCATATATTTT
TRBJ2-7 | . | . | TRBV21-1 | CASSKETEGRATYEQYF | TGTGCCAGCAGCAAAGAGACGGAGGGAAGGGCAACCTACGAGCAGTACTTC
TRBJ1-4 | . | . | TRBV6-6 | CASSPSYATNEKLFF | TGTGCCAGCAGTCCCTCTTACGCAACTAATGAAAAACTGTTTTTT